What follows are 27 T cell receptor beta chains derived from one specimen sequenced in a study of blood T cell repertoires in COVID-19. Here immunoSEQ multiplex PCR was the method, and the copy in TCRdb shows in-frame clones only, minus some. The sample includes about 240,000 clones, around four fifths seen only once; the top ten take about an eighth. The sequencing sample was made of peripheral blood. These receptors were taken from a woman aged 60-75 years with active or convalescent COVID-19.

The rearrangement joins TRBV24-1 to TRBJ2-7; weak D call: TRBD1 (5 bases). Trimming took 8 bases from V and 4 from J, leaving 11 bases between them. Per germline, CDR1 KGHDR and CDR2 SFDVKD. This CDR3 is built from 12 residues. The DNA for the CDR3 is TGTGCCACCATGGGCAGGGTGTACGAGCAGTACTTC. Residues: CATMGRVYEQYF.

The chain carries TRBV5-5 and TRBJ2-3, with 8 bases lining up with TRBD1. V was clipped by 3 bases and J by 2 bases; unmatched bases: 5. The germline V gene has CDR1 SGHKS and CDR2 YYEKEE (reference sequence). This CDR3 has 15 residues. CDR3 loop: CASSSWGQATDTQYF. DNA of the CDR3: TGTGCCAGCAGCTCTTGGGGACAGGCCACAGATACGCAGTATTTT.

The gene calls are TRBV7-2 and TRBJ2-3, with 10 bases lining up with TRBD2. The CDR3 covers 16 residues. The germline gives CDR1 SGHTA, CDR2 FQGNSA. V trimming: 5 bases; J trimming: 2 bases; junction bases outside the gene matches: 7. DNA of the CDR3: TGTGCCAGCAGCCCCATTAGCGGGGGGCCCACAGATACGCAGTATTTT. Amino acid sequence: CASSPISGGPTDTQYF. Full variable domain (outside the CDR3, taken from reference TRBV7-2 and TRBJ2-3): GAGVSQSPSNKVTEKGKDVELRCDPISGHTALYWYRQSLGQGLEFLIYFQGNSAPDKSGLPSDRFSAERTGGSVSTLTIQRTQQEDSAVYLCASSPISGGPTDTQYFGPGTRLTVL.

This clone was seen only a few times. The V call is TRBV6-5, the J call TRBJ1-2; no clear D. Germline CDR1 reads MNHEY; CDR2 reads SVGAGI. This CDR3 is built from 13 residues. With 6 bases removed from V and 4 bases from J, the gap between germline ends came to 12 bases. This CDR3 reads CASRTSAVYGYTF. The CDR3 DNA reads TGTGCCAGCAGGACCAGCGCCGTCTATGGCTACACCTTC.

The chain uses TRBV18 and TRBJ2-2; 10 bases line up with TRBD2. The CDR3 extends over 18 amino acids. V lost 3 bases to trimming and J lost 4 bases; unmatched junction nucleotides: 11. CDR1 is KGHSH and CDR2 is LQKENI in the germline V gene. The CDR3, as DNA: TGTGCCAGCTCACCGCCGGGTAGCGGGGGGTCGATCACCGGGGAGCTGTTTTTT. It codes for CASSPPGSGGSITGELFF.

V gene TRBV2 combines with J gene TRBJ2-3; 8 nucleotides match TRBD2. CDR1 and CDR2 from the germline V gene are SNHLY and FYNNEI. V shed 8 bases and J 2 bases; nucleotides not matched to a gene: 6. This CDR3 is 14 amino acids long. Here the CDR3 reads CASGETSATDTQYF. As DNA, the CDR3 is TGTGCCAGCGGAGAGACTAGCGCCACAGATACGCAGTATTTT.

This clone was counted between two and nine times. The J gene is TRBJ1-2, the V gene TRBV25-1; D possibly corresponds to TRBD1 (5 bases). V was pared by 3 bases and J by 4 bases, with 9 bases between. From germline, CDR1 is MGHDK and CDR2 SYGVNS. The CDR3 spans 13 residues. In DNA form, the CDR3 reads TGTGCCAGCAGTGACAGGGTGGGCTATGGCTACACCTTC. Translating gives CASSDRVGYGYTF.

The chain employs TRBV5-1 and TRBJ2-3, with 8 nucleotides matching TRBD2. The CDR3 length is 14 residues. Germline V gene data show CDR1 as SGHRS and CDR2 as YFSETQ. The junction had 2 bases not matched to a gene; V was cut back by 1 base and J by 4 bases. CDR3 sequence reads: CASSLNSGADTQYF. The CDR3 nucleotides read TGCGCCAGCAGCTTGAATAGCGGGGCAGATACGCAGTATTTT.

V gene TRBV3-1 (or the pseudogene TRBV3-2) combines with J gene TRBJ1-5, with D possibly TRBD1 on 6 matching bases. V lost 7 bases to trimming and J lost 1 base, with 8 bases between them. The CDR3 runs 13 residues. Per the germline V gene, CDR1 is LGHDT and CDR2 is YNNKEL (reference sequence). CDR3 sequence: CASNTGSNQPQHF. CDR3 bases: TGTGCCAGCAACACAGGGAGCAATCAGCCCCAGCATTTT.

CDR3 bases: TGCGCCAGCAGACCCGGGACAGGGGAGGAAAAACTGTTTTTT. This gives the protein CASRPGTGEEKLFF. The rearrangement links TRBV5-1 to TRBJ1-4; 10 nucleotides align to TRBD1. Germline CDR1 reads SGHRS; CDR2 reads YFSETQ. The V and J ends lost 5 bases and 8 bases, in that order; junction bases with no gene match: 6. The CDR3 has 14 residues.

This chain links TRBV5-4 with TRBJ2-1; 7 bases are shared with TRBD1. The CDR3 runs 15 residues. Germline loops: CDR1 SGHNT, CDR2 YYREEE (reference sequence). V trimming: 3 bases; J trimming: 5 bases; junction bases outside the gene matches: 8. CDR3 in DNA: TGTGCCAGCAGCTGGGCAGGGGGAAGGGACAATGAGCAGTTCTTC. It codes for CASSWAGGRDNEQFF.

This clone was seen just once. The rearrangement uses TRBV7-7 and TRBJ2-5, with 8 positions matching TRBD1. CDR1 and CDR2 (germline): SSHAT, FNYEAQ (reference sequence). With 5 bases clipped from V and 7 bases from J, the junction kept 15 bases outside the gene matches. CDR3 size: 16 residues. This chain's CDR3 is CASSLYPSGQGGTQYF. The CDR3 coding sequence is TGTGCCAGCAGCCTCTACCCATCCGGACAGGGTGGGACCCAGTACTTC.

This chain uses TRBV7-9 with TRBJ1-4; tentatively, D is TRBD1 (5 bases). The CDR3 sequence is 19 residues long. Germline CDR1 reads SEHNR; CDR2 reads FQNEAQ (reference sequence). The V end lost 1 base, the J end lost 4 bases, and 22 bases lay between the germline ends. CDR3 nucleotides: TGTGCCAGCAGCTTAGGACGTATGGGGCAGGCCGATAGTAATGAAAAACTGTTTTTT. This sequence encodes CASSLGRMGQADSNEKLFF.

The chain combines TRBV6-5 with TRBJ2-1, with TRBD2 identical over 12 bases. V dropped 7 bases and J dropped 7; count of bases not matched to a gene: 2. The germline gives CDR1 MNHEY, CDR2 SVGAGI. The CDR3 is 13 amino acids. Here the CDR3 reads CASTLAGGNEQFF. The DNA for the CDR3 is TGTGCCAGCACACTAGCGGGGGGAAATGAGCAGTTCTTC.

The chain recombines TRBV14 with TRBJ2-1; 7 positions agree with TRBD1. CDR3 length equals 14 residues. The V gene end was trimmed by 3 bases and the J gene end by 3 bases; junction bases not matched to a gene: 2. The germline gives CDR1 SGHDN, CDR2 FVKESK. The CDR3 nucleotides are TGTGCCAGCAGCCAGAGGGACAGCTACAATGAGCAGTTCTTC. Amino acids: CASSQRDSYNEQFF.

This chain links TRBV9 with TRBJ1-2; 12 bases are a match to TRBD1. V gave up 3 bases and J gave up 4 bases; unmatched junction bases: 10. CDR3 length: 17 amino acids. In germline, CDR1 is SGDLS, CDR2 YYNGEE. For the CDR3, the DNA is TGTGCCAGCAGCGCTCTGGGACAGGGGGCGCGTGGCTATGGCTACACCTTC. Encoded protein: CASSALGQGARGYGYTF. The full variable domain, rest sourced from reference TRBV9 and TRBJ1-2, is DSGVTQTPKHLITATGQRVTLRCSPRSGDLSVYWYQQSLDQGLQFLIQYYNGEERAKGNILERFSAQQFPDLHSELNLSSLELGDSALYFCASSALGQGARGYGYTFGSGTRLTVV.

Written as DNA, the CDR3 is TGTGCCAGCAGCCCGTCACAGGGAGTCGAGCAGTACTTC. This gives the protein CASSPSQGVEQYF. The rearrangement joins TRBV7-7 to TRBJ2-7; possible D gene TRBD1, 6 bases. The CDR3 loop spans 13 amino acids. From germline, CDR1 is SSHAT and CDR2 FNYEAQ (reference sequence). V lost 5 bases and J 6 bases, leaving 14 bases between the germline ends. Full variable domain (rest looked up from reference TRBV7-7 and TRBJ2-7): GAGVSQSPRYKVTKRGQDVTLRCDPISSHATLYWYQQALGQGPEFLTYFNYEAQPDKSGLPSDRFSAERPEGSISTLTIQRTEQRDSAMYRCASSPSQGVEQYFGPGTRLTVT.

The rearrangement links TRBV7-9 to TRBJ2-6, with TRBD1 as a possible D gene (5 bases). In germline, CDR1 is SEHNR, CDR2 FQNEAQ (reference sequence). This CDR3 is built from 16 residues. Trimming stripped 3 bases from V and 0 bases from J, with 9 bases between. CDR3 region: CASSFPGYSGANVLTF. CDR3 nucleotide sequence: TGTGCCAGCAGCTTCCCAGGGTACTCTGGGGCCAACGTCCTGACTTTC.

The rearrangement uses TRBV5-1 and TRBJ2-1, with TRBD1 matching over 8 bases. V was clipped by 0 bases and J by 1 base; unmatched bases: 6. The CDR3 has 17 amino acids. CDR1 is SGHRS and CDR2 is YFSETQ in the germline V gene. The CDR3 is CASSLAFGQGSYNEQFF. CDR3 coding DNA: TGCGCCAGCAGCTTGGCATTTGGACAGGGATCCTACAATGAGCAGTTCTTC.

The rearrangement links TRBV6-6 to TRBJ2-6; possibly TRBD1 for D (6 bases). V gave up 7 bases and J gave up 0 bases, with 13 bases separating them. Germline values: CDR1 MNHNY, CDR2 SVGAGI (reference sequence). The CDR3 is 16 amino acids. CDR3 sequence: CASNDRRISGANVLTF. The CDR3 DNA is TGTGCCAGCAACGACAGGCGGATCTCTGGGGCCAACGTCCTGACTTTC.

The chain recombines TRBV4-1 with TRBJ2-4; 12 bases fit TRBD1. This CDR3 is built from 17 residues. The ends lost 3 bases at V and 0 bases at J; junction bases unmatched: 3. Per germline, CDR1 MGHRA and CDR2 YSYEKL. This CDR3 reads CASSQGQGALAKNIQYF. Here the CDR3 DNA reads TGCGCCAGCAGCCAGGGACAGGGGGCCTTAGCCAAAAACATTCAGTACTTC.

The J gene is TRBJ2-1, the V gene TRBV10-2; TRBD1 matches at 8 bases. V lost 4 bases, J lost 7 bases, and 3 bases stayed unmatched. The germline V gene encodes CDR1 WSHSY and CDR2 SAAADI. This CDR3 contains 13 residues. Written as DNA, the CDR3 is TGCGCCAGCAGTGGCCAGGGGGCGAATGAGCAGTTCTTC. Protein product: CASSGQGANEQFF.

The CDR3 DNA reads as TGTGCCAGCAGCCAAACCCGGACACCCAAGTGGCCCCAATTATATGGCTACACCTTC. Translating it yields CASSQTRTPKWPQLYGYTF. The V gene is TRBV7-8, the J gene TRBJ1-2, with TRBD1 as a possible D gene (5 bases). V dropped 5 bases and J dropped 5 bases, with 30 bases sitting between them. CDR3 length: 19 amino acids. Germline CDR1 and CDR2: SGHVS and FQNEAQ.

The J gene is TRBJ1-1, the V gene TRBV30, with D uncertain. The V gene lost 2 bases and the J gene lost 3 bases, with 7 bases spanning the gap. CDR1 and CDR2 from the germline V gene are GTSNPN and SVGIG (reference sequence). The CDR3 length is 12 residues. The CDR3 loop reads CAWSSLYTEAFF. CDR3 nucleotides: TGTGCCTGGAGTTCCCTCTACACTGAAGCTTTCTTT.

The rearrangement uses TRBV6-5 and TRBJ1-1, with D tentatively TRBD1 (6 bases). V was trimmed by 5 bases and J by 0 bases, leaving 13 bases between them. This CDR3 has 15 amino acids. Germline lookup yields CDR1 MNHEY and CDR2 SVGAGI. This CDR3 is CASSPLTGVNTEAFF. CDR3 nucleotides: TGTGCCAGCAGTCCCCTGACAGGAGTGAACACTGAAGCTTTCTTT.

A single count supports this clone. The V and J genes are TRBV6-5 and TRBJ1-5, with 9 nucleotides matching TRBD1. The CDR3 has 14 amino acids. With 7 bases clipped from V and 4 bases from J, the junction kept 5 bases outside the gene matches. Germline V gene lookup returns CDR1 MNHEY and CDR2 SVGAGI. The CDR3 coding sequence is TGTGCCAGCACCCGGGACAGGGTTAATCAGCCCCAGCATTTT. Its protein product is CASTRDRVNQPQHF.

The chain has TRBV27 and TRBJ2-7, with D uncertain. V shed 3 bases and J shed 0 bases, with 9 bases lying between them. The germline V gene has CDR1 MNHEY and CDR2 SMNVEV (reference sequence). There are 14 residues in the CDR3. Here the CDR3 DNA reads TGTGCCAGCAGTTTCTTGTCGAGCTCCTACGAGCAGTACTTC. It encodes CASSFLSSSYEQYF.